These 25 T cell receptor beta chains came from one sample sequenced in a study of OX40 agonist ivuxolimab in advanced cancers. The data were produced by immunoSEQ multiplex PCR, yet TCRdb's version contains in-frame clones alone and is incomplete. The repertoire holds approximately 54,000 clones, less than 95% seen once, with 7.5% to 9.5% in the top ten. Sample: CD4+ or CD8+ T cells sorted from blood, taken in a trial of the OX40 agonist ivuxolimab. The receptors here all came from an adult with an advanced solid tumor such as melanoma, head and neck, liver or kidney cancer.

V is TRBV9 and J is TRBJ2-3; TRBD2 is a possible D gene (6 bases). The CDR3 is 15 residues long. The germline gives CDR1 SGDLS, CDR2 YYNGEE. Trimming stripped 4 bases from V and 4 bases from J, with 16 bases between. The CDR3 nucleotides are TGTGCCAGCAGCCCACAGAGACTAGTCTCAGATACGCAGTATTTT. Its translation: CASSPQRLVSDTQYF.

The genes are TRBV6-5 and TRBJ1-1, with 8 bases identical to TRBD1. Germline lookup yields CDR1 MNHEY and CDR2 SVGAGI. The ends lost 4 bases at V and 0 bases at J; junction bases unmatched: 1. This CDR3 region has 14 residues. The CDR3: CASSWGQVNTEAFF. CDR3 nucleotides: TGTGCCAGCAGTTGGGGACAGGTGAACACTGAAGCTTTCTTT.

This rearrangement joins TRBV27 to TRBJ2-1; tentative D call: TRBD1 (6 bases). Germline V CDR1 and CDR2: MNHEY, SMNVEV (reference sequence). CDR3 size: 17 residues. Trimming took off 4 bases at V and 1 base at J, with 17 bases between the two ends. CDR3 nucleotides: TGTGCCAGCAGTTACTCCTCGGGACACCATTCCTACAATGAGCAGTTCTTC. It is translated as CASSYSSGHHSYNEQFF.

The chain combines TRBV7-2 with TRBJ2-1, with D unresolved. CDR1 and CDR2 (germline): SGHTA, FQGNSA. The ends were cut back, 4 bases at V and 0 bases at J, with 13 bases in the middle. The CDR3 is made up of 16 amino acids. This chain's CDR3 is CASSSWTDPSYNEQFF. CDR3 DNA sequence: TGTGCCAGCAGCTCCTGGACCGACCCCTCCTACAATGAGCAGTTCTTC. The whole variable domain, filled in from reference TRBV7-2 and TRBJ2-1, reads GAGVSQSPSNKVTEKGKDVELRCDPISGHTALYWYRQSLGQGLEFLIYFQGNSAPDKSGLPSDRFSAERTGGSVSTLTIQRTQQEDSAVYLCASSSWTDPSYNEQFFGPGTRLTVL.

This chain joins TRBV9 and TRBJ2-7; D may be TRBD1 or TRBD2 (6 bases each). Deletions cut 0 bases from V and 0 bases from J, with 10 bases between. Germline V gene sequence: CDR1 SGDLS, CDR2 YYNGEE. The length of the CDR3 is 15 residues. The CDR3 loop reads CASSVEGGSSYEQYF. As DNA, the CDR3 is TGTGCCAGCAGCGTAGAGGGGGGAAGCTCCTACGAGCAGTACTTC.

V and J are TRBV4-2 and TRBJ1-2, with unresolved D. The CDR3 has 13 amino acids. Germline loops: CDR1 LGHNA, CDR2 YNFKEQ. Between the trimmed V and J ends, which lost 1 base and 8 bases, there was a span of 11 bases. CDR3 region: CASSQGAWEGYTF. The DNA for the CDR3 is TGTGCCAGCAGCCAAGGGGCTTGGGAGGGCTACACCTTC.

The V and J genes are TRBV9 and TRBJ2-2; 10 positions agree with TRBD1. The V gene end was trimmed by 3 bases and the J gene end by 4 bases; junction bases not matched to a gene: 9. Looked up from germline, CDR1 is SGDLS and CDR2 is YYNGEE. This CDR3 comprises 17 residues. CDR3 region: CASSASRDRGGTGELFF. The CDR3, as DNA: TGTGCCAGCAGCGCGTCCCGGGACAGGGGTGGCACCGGGGAGCTGTTTTTT.

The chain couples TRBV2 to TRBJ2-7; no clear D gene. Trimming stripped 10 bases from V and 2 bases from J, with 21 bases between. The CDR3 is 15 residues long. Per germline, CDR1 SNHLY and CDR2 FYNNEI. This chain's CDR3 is CATSTPWSLAYEQYF. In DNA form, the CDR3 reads TGTGCCACCTCGACCCCTTGGAGTTTGGCCTACGAGCAGTACTTC.

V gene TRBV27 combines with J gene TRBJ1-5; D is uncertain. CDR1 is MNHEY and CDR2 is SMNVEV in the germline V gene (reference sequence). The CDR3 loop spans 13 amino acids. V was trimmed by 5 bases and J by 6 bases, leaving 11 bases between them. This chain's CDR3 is CASSHGRVQPQHF. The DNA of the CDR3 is TGTGCCAGCAGTCATGGGAGGGTTCAGCCCCAGCATTTT.

DNA of the CDR3: TGTGCCAGCAGTCTTAAGCGGGCCTACGAGCAGTACTTC. Its translation is CASSLKRAYEQYF. V and J are TRBV27 and TRBJ2-7, with D perhaps TRBD2 (6 bases). The CDR3 length is 13 residues. V shed 5 bases and J shed 2 bases, with 10 bases lying between them. The germline V gene has CDR1 MNHEY and CDR2 SMNVEV (reference sequence).

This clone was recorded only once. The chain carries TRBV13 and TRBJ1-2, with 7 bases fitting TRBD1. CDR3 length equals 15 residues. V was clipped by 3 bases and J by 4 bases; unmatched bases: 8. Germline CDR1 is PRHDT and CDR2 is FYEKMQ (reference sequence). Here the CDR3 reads CASSFQGTDLYGYTF. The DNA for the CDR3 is TGTGCCAGCAGCTTCCAAGGGACAGACCTCTATGGCTACACCTTC. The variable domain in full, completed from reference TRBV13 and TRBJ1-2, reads AAGVIQSPRHLIKEKRETATLKCYPIPRHDTVYWYQQGPGQDPQFLISFYEKMQSDKGSIPDRFSAQQFSDYHSELNMSSLELGDSALYFCASSFQGTDLYGYTFGSGTRLTVV.

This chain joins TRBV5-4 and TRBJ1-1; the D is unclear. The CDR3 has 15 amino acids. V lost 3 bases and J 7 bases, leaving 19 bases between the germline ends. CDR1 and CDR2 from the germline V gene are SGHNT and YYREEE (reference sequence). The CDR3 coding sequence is TGTGCCAGCAGCTCGAGTTGGGCAGACCCCATTGAAGCTTTCTTT. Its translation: CASSSSWADPIEAFF.

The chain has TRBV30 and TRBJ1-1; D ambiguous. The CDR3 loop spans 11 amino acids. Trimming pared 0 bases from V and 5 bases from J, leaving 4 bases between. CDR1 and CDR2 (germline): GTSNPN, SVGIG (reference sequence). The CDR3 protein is CAWSVPTEAFF. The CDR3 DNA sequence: TGTGCCTGGAGTGTACCGACTGAAGCTTTCTTT.

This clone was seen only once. CDR3 sequence: CASSITHTDTQYF. As DNA, the CDR3 is TGTGCCAGCAGTATAACCCACACAGATACGCAGTATTTT. The V and J genes are TRBV27 and TRBJ2-3; no definite D call. Per germline, CDR1 MNHEY and CDR2 SMNVEV (reference sequence). There are 13 residues in the CDR3. Deletions cut 5 bases from V and 2 bases from J, with 8 bases between.

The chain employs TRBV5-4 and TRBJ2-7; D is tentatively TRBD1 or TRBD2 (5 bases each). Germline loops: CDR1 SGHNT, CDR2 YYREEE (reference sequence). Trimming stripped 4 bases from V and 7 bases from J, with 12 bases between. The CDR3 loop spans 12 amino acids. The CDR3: CASSGGAREQYF. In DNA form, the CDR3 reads TGTGCCAGCAGCGGGGGTGCGAGGGAGCAGTACTTC.

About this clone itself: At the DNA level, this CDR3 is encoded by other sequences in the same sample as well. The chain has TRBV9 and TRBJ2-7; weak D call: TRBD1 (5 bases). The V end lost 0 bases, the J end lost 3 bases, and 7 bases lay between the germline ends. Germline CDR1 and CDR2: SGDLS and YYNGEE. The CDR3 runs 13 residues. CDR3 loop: CASSVETGYEQYF. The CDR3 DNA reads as TGTGCCAGCAGCGTAGAAACAGGCTACGAGCAGTACTTC.

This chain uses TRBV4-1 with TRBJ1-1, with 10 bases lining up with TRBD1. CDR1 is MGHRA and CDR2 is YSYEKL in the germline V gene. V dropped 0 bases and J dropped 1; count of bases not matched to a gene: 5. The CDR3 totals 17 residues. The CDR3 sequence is CASSQDGTGEGNTEAFF. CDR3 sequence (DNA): TGCGCCAGCAGCCAAGACGGGACAGGGGAAGGGAACACTGAAGCTTTCTTT.

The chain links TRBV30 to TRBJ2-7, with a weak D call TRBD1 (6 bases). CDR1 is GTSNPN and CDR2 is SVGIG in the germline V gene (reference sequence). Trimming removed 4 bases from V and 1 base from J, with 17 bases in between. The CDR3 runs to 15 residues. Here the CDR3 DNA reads TGTGCCTGGATCCCTTTCGACAGGCCATCCTACGAGCAGTACTTC. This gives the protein CAWIPFDRPSYEQYF. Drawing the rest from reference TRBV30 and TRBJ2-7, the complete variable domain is SQTIHQWPATLVQPVGSPLSLECTVEGTSNPNLYWYRQAAGRGLQLLFYSVGIGQISSEVPQNLSASRPQDRQFILSSKKLLLSDSGFYLCAWIPFDRPSYEQYFGPGTRLTVT.

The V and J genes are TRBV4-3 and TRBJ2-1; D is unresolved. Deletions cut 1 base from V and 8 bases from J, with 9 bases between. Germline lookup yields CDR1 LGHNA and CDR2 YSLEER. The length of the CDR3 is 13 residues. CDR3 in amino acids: CASSQVQLDEQFF. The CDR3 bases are TGCGCCAGCAGCCAAGTACAGTTGGATGAGCAGTTCTTC.

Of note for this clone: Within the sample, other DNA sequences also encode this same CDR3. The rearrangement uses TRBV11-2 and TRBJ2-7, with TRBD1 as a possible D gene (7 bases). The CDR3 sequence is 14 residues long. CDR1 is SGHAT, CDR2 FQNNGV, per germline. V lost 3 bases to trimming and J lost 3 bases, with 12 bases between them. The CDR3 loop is CASSLGGQNYEQYF. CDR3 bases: TGTGCCAGCAGCTTGGGGGGACAGAACTACGAGCAGTACTTC.

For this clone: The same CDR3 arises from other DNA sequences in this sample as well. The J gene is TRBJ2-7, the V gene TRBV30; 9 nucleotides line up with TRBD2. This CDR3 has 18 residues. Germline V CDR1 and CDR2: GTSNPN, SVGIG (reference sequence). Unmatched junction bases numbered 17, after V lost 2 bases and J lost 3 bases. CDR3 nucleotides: TGTGCCTGGAGTAAATCCATTCTACGGACTAGCGAGAACTACGAGCAGTACTTC. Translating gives CAWSKSILRTSENYEQYF.

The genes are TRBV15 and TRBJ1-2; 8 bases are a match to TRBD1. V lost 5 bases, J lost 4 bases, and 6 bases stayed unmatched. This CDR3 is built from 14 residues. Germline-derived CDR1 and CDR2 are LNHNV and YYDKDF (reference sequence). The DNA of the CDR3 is TGTGCCACCAGCCTCCTTGACAGGGGCTATGGCTACACCTTC. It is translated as CATSLLDRGYGYTF.

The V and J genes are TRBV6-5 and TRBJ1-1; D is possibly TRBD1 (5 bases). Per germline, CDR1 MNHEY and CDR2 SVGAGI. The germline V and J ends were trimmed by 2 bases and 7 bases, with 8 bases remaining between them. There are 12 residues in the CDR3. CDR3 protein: CASSYGGGEAFF. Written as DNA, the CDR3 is TGTGCCAGCAGTTACGGCGGGGGTGAAGCTTTCTTT.

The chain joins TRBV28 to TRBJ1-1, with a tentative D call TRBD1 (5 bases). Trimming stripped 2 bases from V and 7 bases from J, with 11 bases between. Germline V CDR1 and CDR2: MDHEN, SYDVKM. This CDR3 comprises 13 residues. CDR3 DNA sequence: TGTGCCAGCAGTTTACCCCTTCAGGGTGAAGCTTTCTTT. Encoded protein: CASSLPLQGEAFF.

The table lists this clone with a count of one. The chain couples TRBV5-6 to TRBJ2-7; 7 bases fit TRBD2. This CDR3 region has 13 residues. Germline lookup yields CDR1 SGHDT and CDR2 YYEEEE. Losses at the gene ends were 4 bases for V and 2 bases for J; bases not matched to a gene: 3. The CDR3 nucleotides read TGTGCCAGCAGCCTACTAGCGCCCTACGAGCAGTACTTC. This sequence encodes CASSLLAPYEQYF.